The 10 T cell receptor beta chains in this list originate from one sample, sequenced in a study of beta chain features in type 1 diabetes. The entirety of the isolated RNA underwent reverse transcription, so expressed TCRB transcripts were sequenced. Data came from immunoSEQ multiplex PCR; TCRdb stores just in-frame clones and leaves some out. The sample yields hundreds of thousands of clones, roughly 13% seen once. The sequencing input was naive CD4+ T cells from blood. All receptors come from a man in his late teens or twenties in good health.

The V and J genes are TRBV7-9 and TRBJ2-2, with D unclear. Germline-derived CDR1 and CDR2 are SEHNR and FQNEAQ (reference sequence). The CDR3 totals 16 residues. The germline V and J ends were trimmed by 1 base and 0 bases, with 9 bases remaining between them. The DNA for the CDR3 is TGTGCCAGCAGCTTAGATTCAGTACCGAACACCGGGGAGCTGTTTTTT. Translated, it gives CASSLDSVPNTGELFF.

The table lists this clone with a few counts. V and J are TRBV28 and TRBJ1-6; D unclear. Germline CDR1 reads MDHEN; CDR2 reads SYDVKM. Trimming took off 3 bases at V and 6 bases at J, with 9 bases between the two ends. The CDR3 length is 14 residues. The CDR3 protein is CASSLVYGNSPLHF. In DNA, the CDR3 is TGTGCCAGCAGTTTGGTTTACGGTAATTCACCCCTCCACTTT.

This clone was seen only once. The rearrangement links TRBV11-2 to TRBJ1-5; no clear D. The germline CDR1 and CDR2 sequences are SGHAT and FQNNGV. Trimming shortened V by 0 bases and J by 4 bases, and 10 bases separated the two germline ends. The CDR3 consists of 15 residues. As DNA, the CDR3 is TGTGCCAGCAGCTTAGATGGGCAAACTAATCAGCCCCAGCATTTT. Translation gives CASSLDGQTNQPQHF.

This CDR3 is CASSARGLTDTQYF. The CDR3 nucleotides are TGTGCCAGCAGTGCCAGGGGCCTCACAGATACGCAGTATTTT. The chain links TRBV2 to TRBJ2-3; maybe TRBD1 (6 bases). V was clipped by 4 bases and J by 2 bases, with 10 bases between them. The CDR3 runs 14 residues. Germline values: CDR1 SNHLY, CDR2 FYNNEI. The whole variable domain, filled in from reference TRBV2 and TRBJ2-3, reads EPEVTQTPSHQVTQMGQEVILRCVPISNHLYFYWYRQILGQKVEFLVSFYNNEISEKSEIFDDQFSVERPDGSNFTLKIRSTKLEDSAMYFCASSARGLTDTQYFGPGTRLTVL.

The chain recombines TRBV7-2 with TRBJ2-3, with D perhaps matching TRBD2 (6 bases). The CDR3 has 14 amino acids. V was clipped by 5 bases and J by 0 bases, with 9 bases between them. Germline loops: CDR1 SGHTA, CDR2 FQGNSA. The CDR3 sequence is CASSTGLSTDTQYF. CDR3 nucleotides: TGTGCCAGCAGCACGGGACTTAGCACAGATACGCAGTATTTT.

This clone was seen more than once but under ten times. In DNA, the CDR3 is TGTGCCAGCAGCCCCGGACAGGGGACCTACGAGCAGTACTTC. This encodes CASSPGQGTYEQYF. The chain combines TRBV7-3 with TRBJ2-7; 9 nucleotides match TRBD1. Germline trimming cut 5 bases from V and 2 bases from J; bases unmatched to any gene: 4. Germline CDR1 is SGHTA and CDR2 is FQGTGA. The CDR3 sequence is 14 residues long. Filled out from reference TRBV7-3 and TRBJ2-7, the complete variable domain reads GAGVSQTPSNKVTEKGKYVELRCDPISGHTALYWYRQSLGQGPEFLIYFQGTGAADDSGLPNDRFFAVRPEGSVSTLKIQRTERGDSAVYLCASSPGQGTYEQYFGPGTRLTVT.

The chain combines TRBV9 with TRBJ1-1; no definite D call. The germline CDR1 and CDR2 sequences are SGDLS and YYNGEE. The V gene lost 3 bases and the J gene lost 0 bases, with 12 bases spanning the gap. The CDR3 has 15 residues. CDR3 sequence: CASSGGPGMNTEAFF. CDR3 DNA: TGTGCCAGCAGCGGAGGGCCAGGAATGAACACTGAAGCTTTCTTT.

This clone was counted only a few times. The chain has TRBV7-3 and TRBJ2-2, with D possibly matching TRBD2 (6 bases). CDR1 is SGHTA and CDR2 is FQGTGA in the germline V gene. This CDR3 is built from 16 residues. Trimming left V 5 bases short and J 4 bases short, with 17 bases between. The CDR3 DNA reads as TGTGCCAGCAGCCCCGGGGTAGCGGTGTTCACCGGGGAGCTGTTTTTT. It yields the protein CASSPGVAVFTGELFF.

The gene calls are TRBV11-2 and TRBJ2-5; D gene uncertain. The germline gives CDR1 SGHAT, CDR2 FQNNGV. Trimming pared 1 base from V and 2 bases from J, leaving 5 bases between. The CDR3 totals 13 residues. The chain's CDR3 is CASSLVLQETQYF. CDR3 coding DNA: TGTGCCAGCAGCTTAGTCCTTCAAGAGACCCAGTACTTC.

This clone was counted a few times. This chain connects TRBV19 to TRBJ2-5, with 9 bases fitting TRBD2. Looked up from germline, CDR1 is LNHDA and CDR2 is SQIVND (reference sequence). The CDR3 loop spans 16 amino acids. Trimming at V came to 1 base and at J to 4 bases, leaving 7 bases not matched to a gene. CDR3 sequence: CASSIGAGGPRETQYF. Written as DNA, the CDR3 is TGTGCCAGTAGTATAGGCGCGGGAGGGCCGCGAGAGACCCAGTACTTC.